This record concerns one T cell receptor (beta chain) sequence. Its specific antigen is unknown. Base qualities were left out, and no much larger clone turns up one base away. Each donor gave one peripheral blood draw, about 110 mL on average, collected into heparinised tubes. A BD FACSAria II and a panel including CD45RO, CCR7, CD25, CD127, CD95 and CD27 were used to sort naive, central memory, regulatory and stem cell-like memory CD4+ T cells. Every sorted population had a purity above 95%. Right away, PBMCs were isolated by Lymphoprep density gradient centrifugation and were stained directly, with no culture step. To minimize batch effects, samples were stained and sorted in pairs, one healthy donor with one patient per experiment. The data stem from a study of beta chain features in type 1 diabetes (dated by TCRdb to 2016 to 2018). A note on the overall study: Mean age, gender distribution, total cell number and subset yield were not different between patients and healthy donors. A total of 90 million to 140 million sorted cells were examined across all samples, and RNA yield correlated strongly with the number of cells per subset. In the study, recently diagnosed type 1 diabetes patients and matched healthy donors were compared on the TCRB repertoires of their sorted circulating CD4+ T cell subsets. Naive and central memory subsets were obtained from all 30 or so donors, but regulatory and stem cell-like memory subsets were isolated from only 8 patients and roughly 8 healthy donors.

General conclusions and limits of the study: Naive, central memory and regulatory TCRB repertoires appeared more similar among patients than among healthy donors. Because cDNA was sequenced instead of genomic DNA, activated cells with high expression could be over-represented, although the groups did not differ in activation or CD3 levels. Shorter templates might be favored by PCR, yet because patient and control samples were amplified and corrected together, any such skew would affect both groups equally. At VDJ recombination sites, type 1 diabetes patients had fewer insertions and more deleted nucleotides, which implies abnormalities in thymic rearrangement. Because the HLA sub-analyses included only small numbers of individuals, any influence of HLA type on TCRB rearrangement was left unresolved. A moderate but significant shortening of TCRB CDR3 length was observed in type 1 diabetes patients in all four CD4+ subsets.

The germline V gene (reference sequence) provides CDR1 GTSNPN and CDR2 SVGIG. After removal of 0 bases from V and 1 base from J, the junction retains 7 bases not matched to a gene. The CDR3 goes from the cysteine to the phenylalanine over 17 residues. The only DNA kept is the CDR3, 51 bases in frame from the first base. All of the isolated RNA was reverse transcribed with the High Capacity cDNA Reverse Transcription Kit, so expressed TCRB transcripts were sequenced. Naive, central memory and regulatory T cell samples underwent deep immunoSEQ sequencing, averaging about 3.57 million total reads per sample. Sorted cells were lysed in RLT buffer, and RNA was extracted using DNase-treated RNeasy Micro or Mini kits according to cell number. Each cell subset was processed separately to prevent cross-contamination, with patient and healthy donor samples processed together. Using the immunoSEQ multiplex PCR, TCRB sequences were amplified from cDNA into 87-bp fragments spanning the CDR3 region. Sequencing of the amplicons was performed on the Illumina HiSeq platform. In the original analysis: Synthetic template baselines were used to correct PCR bias computationally, reads within Hamming distance 2 were collapsed together, and singletons that could not be merged were discarded. Reads were aligned against IMGT to assign V, D and J genes, CDR3 length and insertions or deletions at six rearrangement sites. Within each subset, clonotype counts were normalized to the number of sorted cells before true diversity and Gini coefficients were calculated with the tcR R package. The overlap coefficient, calculated on TCRB nucleotide sequences, was used to quantify repertoire sharing. The table comes from immuneACCESS by way of TCRdb, which keeps in-frame sequences with V and J called. Part of the clones is missing from these tables; in studies checked, under half for an unresolved V gene and the rest for unknown reasons. That table is the source of V, J and clone size, and D and trimming were worked out from the DNA. Present in this sample are about 390,000 clones, roughly a tenth of which were seen just once. The ten largest make up over 0.45% of the sample.

Sequences were obtained from central memory CD4+ T cells from blood. Recombination joined TRBV30 with TRBJ2-5, with 11 junctional bases fitting TRBD2. This sequence originates from a man aged 30 to 39 with type 1 diabetes. The CDR3 protein: CAWSVRLAGGSQETQYF. In nucleotides, the sequence is TGTGCCTGGAGTGTACGTCTAGCGGGAGGTTCCCAAGAGACCCAGTACTTC.